This T cell receptor beta chain was captured in a study of cytomegalovirus exposure and HLA in healthy donors. Study-wide results and limits: It was reportedly the case that the classifier diagnosed cytomegalovirus status with high specificity and sensitivity.

Remarks on this clone: The antigen remains unidentified.

Sequenced by immunoSEQ multiplex PCR; TCRdb stores in-frame clones only, minus some. The sample has about 110,000 clones, about 85% seen once. V shed 3 bases and J shed 2 bases, with 16 bases lying between them. The CDR3 contains 16 residues. Germline CDR1 SEHNR, CDR2 FQNEAQ (reference sequence). The chain combines TRBV7-9 with TRBJ1-2, with a possible D match to TRBD1 (5 bases). This TCR was recovered from a woman younger than 30 in good health and CMV-seronegative. Input material: PBMCs. The CDR3 spells CASSLANQGVNYGYTF. CDR3 nucleotides: TGTGCCAGCAGCTTGGCCAACCAAGGGGTCAACTATGGCTACACCTTC. Based on the CDR3 plus reference TRBV7-9 and TRBJ1-2, the full variable domain is DTGVSQNPRHKITKRGQNVTFRCDPISEHNRLYWYRQTLGQGPEFLTYFQNEAQLEKSRLLSDRFSAERPKGSFSTLEIQRTEQGDSAMYLCASSLANQGVNYGYTFGSGTRLTVV.